This is a list of T cell receptor beta chains from one sample in a study of post-analysis software for immune sequencing data. TCRdb analysed the PCR reads with MiXCR anew, one entry per CDR3 protein. The sample yields more than 450,000 distinct CDR3 sequences, 40% to 50% seen once. The sequenced sample was blood. These receptors came from a girl between 5 and 17 years old with multiple sclerosis. CDR3s include the opening cysteine and the closing phenylalanine or tryptophan. The order of the fields is V gene, clone size, J gene, D gene, CDR3 DNA, CDR3 protein. A D gene is named only where the DNA matches it firmly. Part of the rows lack a size; the others show once, few, many or a class for expanded clones.

V gene: TRBV6-5; clone size: -; J gene: TRBJ2-7; D gene: TRBD1; CDR3 DNA: TGTGCCAGCAGTTACTACGGTGGGACAGAGTACGAGCAGTACTTC; CDR3 protein: CASSYYGGTEYEQYF
V gene: TRBV6-5; clone size: few; J gene: TRBJ2-7; D gene: TRBD1; CDR3 DNA: TGTGCCAGCAGTTATGGGACAGACGTATACGAGCAGTACTTC; CDR3 protein: CASSYGTDVYEQYF
V gene: TRBV20-1; clone size: -; J gene: TRBJ2-7; D gene: TRBD2; CDR3 DNA: TGCAGTGCCCACTCAGCGGGGATTTCCTACGAGCAGTACTTC; CDR3 protein: CSAHSAGISYEQYF
V gene: TRBV6-5; clone size: -; J gene: TRBJ2-7; D gene: -; CDR3 DNA: TGTGCCAGCAGTCGGGATCTCCTTCAGTACTTC; CDR3 protein: CASSRDLLQYF
V gene: TRBV10-1; clone size: few; J gene: TRBJ2-1; D gene: TRBD2; CDR3 DNA: TGCGCCAGCAGTGAGACGGCTAGCGGGAGTAATGAGCAGTTCTTC; CDR3 protein: CASSETASGSNEQFF
V gene: TRBV12-3/TRBV12-4; clone size: -; J gene: TRBJ2-5; D gene: -; CDR3 DNA: TGTGCCAGCAGTCCTGTGGTGACCCAAGAGACCCAGTACTTC; CDR3 protein: CASSPVVTQETQYF
V gene: TRBV7-9; clone size: -; J gene: TRBJ1-4; D gene: TRBD1; CDR3 DNA: TGTGCCAGCAGCTACGGACAGGGTGTTGCGACTAATGAAAAACTGTTTTTT; CDR3 protein: CASSYGQGVATNEKLFF
V gene: TRBV6-1; clone size: -; J gene: TRBJ1-2; D gene: -; CDR3 DNA: TGTGCCAGCATAATCCATGGGAAAGAAATCCATGGCTACACCTTC; CDR3 protein: CASIIHGKEIHGYTF
V gene: TRBV12-3/TRBV12-4; clone size: few; J gene: TRBJ2-7; D gene: TRBD2; CDR3 DNA: TGTGCCAGCAGTTTACGGGGGGGCTACGGGTACTCCTACGAGCAGTACTTC; CDR3 protein: CASSLRGGYGYSYEQYF
V gene: TRBV7-2; clone size: -; J gene: TRBJ2-5; D gene: TRBD1; CDR3 DNA: TGTGCCAGCAGCTTCCCGGACAGGGAAGAGACCCAGTACTTC; CDR3 protein: CASSFPDREETQYF
V gene: TRBV29-1; clone size: -; J gene: TRBJ2-7; D gene: TRBD1; CDR3 DNA: TGCAGCGTTGCCCGAGACAGGGGGGACTACGAGCAGTACTTC; CDR3 protein: CSVARDRGDYEQYF
V gene: TRBV6-6; clone size: -; J gene: TRBJ1-1; D gene: TRBD1; CDR3 DNA: TGTGCCAGCAGTTACTCGGACAGGGAGTTTGAAGCTTTCTTT; CDR3 protein: CASSYSDREFEAFF
V gene: TRBV5-1; clone size: -; J gene: TRBJ2-5; D gene: TRBD2; CDR3 DNA: TGCGCCAGCAGCCCTGGGACTAGCGGGAGTAAATTCTCGGAGACCCAGTACTTC; CDR3 protein: CASSPGTSGSKFSETQYF
V gene: TRBV7-9; clone size: few; J gene: TRBJ2-5; D gene: TRBD1; CDR3 DNA: TGTGCCAGCAGCATGGGGACAGGGGCCCTCCAAGAGACCCAGTACTTC; CDR3 protein: CASSMGTGALQETQYF
V gene: TRBV20-1; clone size: -; J gene: TRBJ2-1; D gene: -; CDR3 DNA: TGCAGTACTAGTAGTGAGCAGTTCTTC; CDR3 protein: CSTSSEQFF
V gene: TRBV28; clone size: -; J gene: TRBJ2-5; D gene: TRBD1; CDR3 DNA: TGTGCCAGCAGTTATAGCCCCCCGGGACAGGAATTTCAGACCCAGTACTTC; CDR3 protein: CASSYSPPGQEFQTQYF
V gene: TRBV6-5; clone size: few; J gene: TRBJ2-5; D gene: TRBD2; CDR3 DNA: TGTGCCAGCAGTTACGGGCTAGCGGGAGTTGTTAGCCAAGAGACCCAGTACTTC; CDR3 protein: CASSYGLAGVVSQETQYF
V gene: TRBV12-3/TRBV12-4; clone size: -; J gene: TRBJ2-7; D gene: -; CDR3 DNA: TGTGCCAGCAGTTTATCGACCCCCTACGAGCAGTACTTC; CDR3 protein: CASSLSTPYEQYF
V gene: TRBV7-2; clone size: -; J gene: TRBJ2-3; D gene: -; CDR3 DNA: TGTGCCAGCAGCCGAGGAAAACAAGATACGCAGTATTTT; CDR3 protein: CASSRGKQDTQYF
V gene: TRBV10-2; clone size: -; J gene: TRBJ2-1; D gene: TRBD2; CDR3 DNA: TGCGCCAGCATGTGGTCGAGCGGGAGCAGATGGGATGAGCAGTTCTTC; CDR3 protein: CASMWSSGSRWDEQFF
V gene: TRBV7-2; clone size: few; J gene: TRBJ2-7; D gene: TRBD2; CDR3 DNA: TGTGCCAGCAGGGACCCGGGGACTAGCGGGAGGGAATACGAGCAGTACTTC; CDR3 protein: CASRDPGTSGREYEQYF
V gene: TRBV7-9; clone size: -; J gene: TRBJ2-1; D gene: TRBD2; CDR3 DNA: TGTGCCAGCAGCTTACAACTAGCGGGGGGTTACAATGAGCAGTTCTTC; CDR3 protein: CASSLQLAGGYNEQFF
V gene: TRBV12-3/TRBV12-4; clone size: -; J gene: TRBJ1-2; D gene: -; CDR3 DNA: TGTGCCAGCAGTTTAGAGGGACCGATTAACTATGGCTACACCTTC; CDR3 protein: CASSLEGPINYGYTF
V gene: TRBV7-9; clone size: -; J gene: TRBJ1-2; D gene: -; CDR3 DNA: TGTGCCAGCAGCATGGGAGCCGGGCCAGGGTATGGCTACACCTTC; CDR3 protein: CASSMGAGPGYGYTF
V gene: TRBV6-6; clone size: few; J gene: TRBJ2-7; D gene: TRBD1; CDR3 DNA: TGTGCCAGCAGCGTCCCGGGACAGGGGGCGGTCGAGCAGTACTTC; CDR3 protein: CASSVPGQGAVEQYF
V gene: TRBV19; clone size: few; J gene: TRBJ1-2; D gene: -; CDR3 DNA: TGTGCCAGTAGTCCCCCCCCGGCAGGAGACTATGGCTACACCTTC; CDR3 protein: CASSPPPAGDYGYTF
V gene: TRBV3-1; clone size: -; J gene: TRBJ2-7; D gene: -; CDR3 DNA: TGTGCCAGCAGCCACCTCCTGAGGGACCCCTACGAGCAGTACTTC; CDR3 protein: CASSHLLRDPYEQYF
V gene: TRBV12-3/TRBV12-4; clone size: -; J gene: TRBJ2-5; D gene: -; CDR3 DNA: TGTGCCAGCAGTTTGAGGGGACTTCAAGAGACCCAGTACTTC; CDR3 protein: CASSLRGLQETQYF
V gene: TRBV29-1; clone size: -; J gene: TRBJ2-7; D gene: -; CDR3 DNA: TGCAGCGTTGAAGATGGGGGGTCCGACAATGAGCAGTACTTC; CDR3 protein: CSVEDGGSDNEQYF
V gene: TRBV5-1; clone size: -; J gene: TRBJ2-3; D gene: -; CDR3 DNA: TGCGCCAGCAGCTTCTTTGGGGGCCCAGATACGCAGTATTTT; CDR3 protein: CASSFFGGPDTQYF
V gene: TRBV6-5; clone size: -; J gene: TRBJ1-6; D gene: -; CDR3 DNA: TGTGCCAGCAGATCAGGGAATTCGCCCCTCCACTTT; CDR3 protein: CASRSGNSPLHF